The next 32 T cell receptor beta chains were all read from a single sample in a study of cytomegalovirus exposure and HLA in healthy donors. PCR employed 60 Vbeta and 13 Jbeta primers. Measured with immunoSEQ multiplex PCR; TCRdb has only the in-frame clones, and not every one. The profile shows 100,000 to 150,000 clones, 81% of them singletons. The sequenced material came from PBMCs. Receptors were obtained from a young man in good health and CMV-seropositive.

This clone was recorded only once. The chain links TRBV30 to TRBJ2-7, with 9 bases identical to TRBD1. The V gene's germline CDR1 is GTSNPN and CDR2 SVGIG (reference sequence). There are 14 residues in the CDR3. Trimming cost V 3 bases and J 3 bases; bases outside gene matches: 6. The CDR3 DNA follows: TGTGCCTGGAGGCGGACAGGGGAGGGCTACGAGCAGTACTTC. It codes for CAWRRTGEGYEQYF.

The chain couples TRBV5-1 to TRBJ1-4; D might be TRBD1 (6 bases). Looked up from germline, CDR1 is SGHRS and CDR2 is YFSETQ. This CDR3 contains 17 residues. The V end was cut by 3 bases, the J end by 5 bases, with 20 bases between. The CDR3 protein is CASSWGGGNPSNEKLFF. The CDR3 nucleotides read TGCGCCAGCAGCTGGGGAGGGGGAAACCCGTCCAATGAAAAACTGTTTTTT. The complete variable domain, with remaining parts taken from reference TRBV5-1 and TRBJ1-4, reads KAGVTQTPRYLIKTRGQQVTLSCSPISGHRSVSWYQQTPGQGLQFLFEYFSETQRNKGNFPGRFSGRQFSNSRSEMNVSTLELGDSALYLCASSWGGGNPSNEKLFFGSGTQLSVL.

A few counts support this clone. The chain is built from TRBV7-9 and TRBJ2-1; 7 bases line up with TRBD2. The CDR3 consists of 16 residues. From germline, CDR1 is SEHNR and CDR2 FQNEAQ (reference sequence). V shed 2 bases, J shed 3 bases, and the junction held 7 bases outside the gene matches. The CDR3 sequence is CASSLSGGLVYNEQFF. CDR3 nucleotide sequence: TGTGCCAGCAGCTTATCGGGGGGACTTGTCTACAATGAGCAGTTCTTC.

In its sample, this clone was seen a few times. The rearrangement uses TRBV11-2 and TRBJ2-5, with 15 bases aligning to TRBD2. CDR1 and CDR2 (germline): SGHAT, FQNNGV. The CDR3 is 14 residues long. Germline trimming cut 5 bases from V and 12 bases from J; bases unmatched to any gene: 7. The CDR3 loop is CASSPRTSGGAEYF. CDR3 DNA: TGTGCCAGCAGCCCGCGGACTAGCGGGGGGGCGGAGTACTTC.

The V call is TRBV19, the J call TRBJ2-1, with 13 bases aligning to TRBD2. Trimming cost V 5 bases and J 6 bases; bases outside gene matches: 19. Germline loops: CDR1 LNHDA, CDR2 SQIVND (reference sequence). This CDR3 spans 20 amino acids. The CDR3 reads CASSPDRGLAGEKKGNEQFF. The CDR3 coding sequence is TGTGCCAGTAGTCCCGATCGAGGACTAGCGGGAGAAAAAAAGGGCAATGAGCAGTTCTTC. Full variable domain (remainder filled in from reference TRBV19 and TRBJ2-1): DGGITQSPKYLFRKEGQNVTLSCEQNLNHDAMYWYRQDPGQGLRLIYYSQIVNDFQKGDIAEGYSVSREKKESFPLTVTSAQKNPTAFYLCASSPDRGLAGEKKGNEQFFGPGTRLTVL.

The V and J genes are TRBV5-4 and TRBJ2-7, with D perhaps TRBD2 (7 bases). Germline-derived CDR1 and CDR2 are SGHNT and YYREEE (reference sequence). V lost 1 base to trimming and J lost 6 bases, with 11 bases between them. The CDR3 loop spans 13 amino acids. Written as DNA, the CDR3 is TGTGCCAGCAGCTTGAGGGGGGGGGCCGAGCAGTACTTC. This sequence encodes CASSLRGGAEQYF. Using reference TRBV5-4 and TRBJ2-7 for the parts outside the CDR3, the full variable domain is ETGVTQSPTHLIKTRGQQVTLRCSSQSGHNTVSWYQQALGQGPQFIFQYYREEENGRGNFPPRFSGLQFPNYSSELNVNALELDDSALYLCASSLRGGAEQYFGPGTRLTVT.

The genes are TRBV5-1 and TRBJ2-5, with D tentatively TRBD1 (5 bases). The assigned J gene may be wrong: the sequence end matches TRBJ2-7 better. Per the germline V gene, CDR1 is SGHRS and CDR2 is YFSETQ. The CDR3 consists of 15 residues. This chain's CDR3 is CASSLYQGSSYEQYF. CDR3 in DNA: TGCGCCAGCAGCTTGTATCAGGGTAGCTCCTACGAGCAGTACTTC.

This chain connects TRBV25-1 to TRBJ1-4; TRBD1 matches 7 bases. Unmatched junction bases numbered 5, after V lost 6 bases and J lost 7 bases. The CDR3 spans 13 residues. CDR1 and CDR2 from the germline V gene are MGHDK and SYGVNS. In DNA, the CDR3 is TGTGCCAGCAGACAGGGGCTTAGTGAAAAACTGTTTTTT. Protein product: CASRQGLSEKLFF. Complete variable domain (other parts from reference TRBV25-1 and TRBJ1-4): EADIYQTPRYLVIGTGKKITLECSQTMGHDKMYWYQQDPGMELHLIHYSYGVNSTEKGDLSSESTVSRIRTEHFPLTLESARPSHTSQYLCASRQGLSEKLFFGSGTQLSVL.

Concerning this clone itself: A junction end diverges from the germline sequence, so it may reflect a read error. J is TRBJ2-7 and V is TRBV5-1, with D perhaps matching TRBD2 (6 bases). This CDR3 contains 17 residues. Germline V CDR1 and CDR2: SGHRS, YFSETQ. DNA of the CDR3: TGCGCCAGCAGAATACAACCGGGACTTGAGAGCTCCTACGGGCAGTACTTC. The encoded protein is CASRIQPGLESSYGQYF.

This chain connects TRBV4-3 to TRBJ2-2; D is uncertain. Per the germline V gene, CDR1 is LGHNA and CDR2 is YSLEER. The CDR3 consists of 15 residues. V lost 3 bases and J 1 base, leaving 9 bases between the germline ends. CDR3 coding DNA: TGCGCCAGCAGCCACCTATATTGGAACACCGGGGAGCTGTTTTTT. This translates into CASSHLYWNTGELFF.

The DNA of the CDR3 is TGTGCCAGCAGCTTGGGAGGGATTGAGGAAAAACTGTTTTTT. It yields the protein CASSLGGIEEKLFF. The chain uses TRBV5-4 and TRBJ1-4; D is undetermined. Germline V gene data show CDR1 as SGHNT and CDR2 as YYREEE (reference sequence). There are 14 residues in the CDR3. V lost 0 bases and J lost 8, with 11 bases in between. The complete variable domain, with remaining parts taken from reference TRBV5-4 and TRBJ1-4, reads ETGVTQSPTHLIKTRGQQVTLRCSSQSGHNTVSWYQQALGQGPQFIFQYYREEENGRGNFPPRFSGLQFPNYSSELNVNALELDDSALYLCASSLGGIEEKLFFGSGTQLSVL.

V gene TRBV28 combines with J gene TRBJ1-1; 7 bases fit TRBD1. Germline V gene data show CDR1 as MDHEN and CDR2 as SYDVKM. The CDR3 extends over 17 amino acids. The trim removed 8 bases at V and 4 bases at J, leaving 19 bases unmatched. The DNA for the CDR3 is TGTGCCAGCCCCTGGGGGCAGGGGGATAGTTGTATCACTGAAGCTTTCTTT. This translates into CASPWGQGDSCITEAFF.

This chain connects TRBV30 to TRBJ1-3; 7 bases align to TRBD1. The CDR3 is made up of 16 amino acids. Germline CDR1 is GTSNPN and CDR2 is SVGIG (reference sequence). V trimming: 0 bases; J trimming: 0 bases; junction bases outside the gene matches: 5. The CDR3 coding sequence is TGTGCCTGGAGTGTACTCGGGACAGCCTCTGGAAACACCATATATTTT. Translating it yields CAWSVLGTASGNTIYF. The entire variable domain, with the rest obtained from reference TRBV30 and TRBJ1-3, is as follows: SQTIHQWPATLVQPVGSPLSLECTVEGTSNPNLYWYRQAAGRGLQLLFYSVGIGQISSEVPQNLSASRPQDRQFILSSKKLLLSDSGFYLCAWSVLGTASGNTIYFGEGSWLTVV.

This clone has only one observation. The V and J genes are TRBV9 and TRBJ1-1, with TRBD1 matching 7 bases. V shed 3 bases and J 2 bases; nucleotides not matched to a gene: 10. This CDR3 has 16 amino acids. Germline V CDR1 and CDR2: SGDLS, YYNGEE. This chain's CDR3 is CASSGPRTGSNTEAFF. DNA of the CDR3: TGTGCCAGCAGCGGGCCCCGGACAGGCTCCAACACTGAAGCTTTCTTT.

This clone came up once. J is TRBJ1-1 and V is TRBV25-1; 8 positions agree with TRBD1. CDR1 and CDR2 from the germline V gene are MGHDK and SYGVNS. This CDR3 has 15 amino acids. Trimming took 6 bases from V and 3 from J; bases not matched to a gene: 9. The CDR3 DNA reads as TGTGCCAGCAGGCGTCAGGGGGCGGGGTACACTGAAGCTTTCTTT. It codes for CASRRQGAGYTEAFF.

This clone was detected only a few times. J is TRBJ1-2 and V is TRBV2; D ambiguous. The CDR3 contains 18 residues. Germline V gene data show CDR1 as SNHLY and CDR2 as FYNNEI. Trimming shortened V by 4 bases and J by 2 bases, and 23 bases separated the two germline ends. The CDR3 sequence: CASSGKQPGSTLNYGYTF. The CDR3 nucleotides read TGTGCCAGCAGTGGGAAGCAGCCGGGTAGCACCTTAAACTATGGCTACACCTTC. The whole variable domain, remainder taken from reference TRBV2 and TRBJ1-2, is EPEVTQTPSHQVTQMGQEVILRCVPISNHLYFYWYRQILGQKVEFLVSFYNNEISEKSEIFDDQFSVERPDGSNFTLKIRSTKLEDSAMYFCASSGKQPGSTLNYGYTFGSGTRLTVV.

This chain uses TRBV7-9 with TRBJ1-4; TRBD1 might be the D (5 bases). The CDR3 consists of 15 residues. V was pared by 1 base and J by 8 bases, with 14 bases between. Germline CDR1 and CDR2: SEHNR and FQNEAQ (reference sequence). CDR3 bases: TGTGCCAGCAGCTTAGTGGCGGGGGTCAGCGAAAAACTGTTTTTT. Protein sequence: CASSLVAGVSEKLFF.

V is TRBV11-2 and J is TRBJ2-7; D is unresolved. Germline V gene data show CDR1 as SGHAT and CDR2 as FQNNGV. This CDR3 comprises 13 residues. With 1 base removed from V and 2 bases from J, the gap between germline ends came to 6 bases. The CDR3 sequence: CASSLVLAYEQYF. CDR3 nucleotide sequence: TGTGCCAGCAGCTTAGTACTCGCCTACGAGCAGTACTTC.

V and J are TRBV10-3 and TRBJ1-1; the match to TRBD1 covers 11 bases. Germline trimming cut 6 bases from V and 6 bases from J; bases unmatched to any gene: 6. The CDR3 runs 14 residues. CDR1 and CDR2 from the germline V gene are ENHRY and SYGVKD. The CDR3: CAIREDRGLSEAFF. The CDR3 DNA is TGTGCCATCAGGGAGGACAGGGGGCTTTCTGAAGCTTTCTTT.

The rearrangement uses TRBV5-1 and TRBJ1-2; D might be TRBD1 (5 bases). Trimming took off 1 base at V and 7 bases at J, with 8 bases between the two ends. There are 12 residues in the CDR3. Germline-derived CDR1 and CDR2 are SGHRS and YFSETQ. DNA of the CDR3: TGCGCCAGCAGCTTGTCAGGGTCTGGCTACACCTTC. Encoded protein: CASSLSGSGYTF.

This chain links TRBV5-3 with TRBJ2-1; 12 bases are a match to TRBD2. TRBV5-3 is an open reading frame whose function is uncertain. The CDR3 is 18 residues long. V was pared by 0 bases and J by 5 bases, with 9 bases of the junction left unmatched. CDR3 in DNA: TGTGCCAGAAGCTTGGGGACTAGCGGGAATTATATCGACAATGAGCAGTTCTTC. This codes for CARSLGTSGNYIDNEQFF.

A word on this clone: An end of the junction does not agree with germline; a read error may underlie this. The CDR3 here is CSSSSPDRAGNTIYF. As DNA, the CDR3 is TGTTCCAGCAGCTCCCCCGACAGGGCTGGAAACACCATATATTTT. The chain joins TRBV7-9 to TRBJ1-3; TRBD1 agrees at 7 bases. The germline V gene has CDR1 SEHNR and CDR2 FQNEAQ (reference sequence). The CDR3 totals 15 residues.

This sequence joins TRBV6-1 and TRBJ2-2; possibly TRBD1 for D (5 bases). This CDR3 has 16 residues. V lost 1 base and J lost 1, with 10 bases in between. The germline V gene has CDR1 MNHNS and CDR2 SASEGT. The CDR3 spells CASSEDSGQNTGELFF. The CDR3 DNA reads TGTGCCAGCAGTGAAGATTCAGGGCAGAACACCGGGGAGCTGTTTTTT.

This chain links TRBV2 with TRBJ1-5; no definite D call. This CDR3 spans 14 amino acids. Trimming stripped 5 bases from V and 4 bases from J, with 12 bases between. Germline lookup yields CDR1 SNHLY and CDR2 FYNNEI. The CDR3 nucleotides read TGTGCCAGCAGTTATCAGATACCGAATCAGCCCCAGCATTTT. This translates into CASSYQIPNQPQHF.

For this clone: The junction and the germline gene differ at one end; a read error may be behind it. The J gene is TRBJ2-5, the V gene TRBV7-7; D gene ambiguous. Germline CDR1 and CDR2: SSHAT and FNYEAQ (reference sequence). CDR3 length: 14 residues. CDR3 DNA sequence: TGTGCTAGCAGCTTAGGCGGAACCCAAGAGACCCAGTACTTC. This encodes CASSLGGTQETQYF.

This chain connects TRBV18 to TRBJ1-3, with a tentative D call TRBD1 (6 bases). The CDR3 totals 16 residues. V was pared by 0 bases and J by 4 bases, with 13 bases between. Looked up from germline, CDR1 is KGHSH and CDR2 is LQKENI. CDR3 protein: CASSPPTGGSGNTIYF. CDR3 DNA: TGTGCCAGCTCACCACCTACGGGGGGCTCCGGAAACACCATATATTTT.

This clone was seen only once. J is TRBJ1-2 and V is TRBV7-9; 7 bases line up with TRBD1. Germline V gene sequence: CDR1 SEHNR, CDR2 FQNEAQ (reference sequence). The CDR3 sequence is 15 residues long. With V trimmed by 1 base and J by 4 bases, 6 bases remained unmatched. The CDR3 is CASSLEARTGYGYTF. Written as DNA, the CDR3 is TGTGCCAGCAGCTTAGAGGCTCGGACAGGCTATGGCTACACCTTC.

This chain connects TRBV5-1 to TRBJ2-7, with 8 bases lining up with TRBD1. The CDR3 is 15 residues long. The V segment lost 4 bases and the J segment 3 bases; nucleotides outside the gene matches: 9. CDR1 and CDR2 from the germline V gene are SGHRS and YFSETQ. The CDR3 loop is CASSLNTGGFYEQYF. CDR3 DNA sequence: TGCGCCAGCAGCCTAAATACAGGGGGGTTCTACGAGCAGTACTTC.

The J gene is TRBJ2-7, the V gene TRBV14; D gene unclear. CDR3 length equals 15 residues. V was cut by 0 bases and J by 6 bases, with 15 bases left in between. Germline V gives CDR1 SGHDN, CDR2 FVKESK. The CDR3: CASSQERIEFSEQYF. As DNA, the CDR3 is TGTGCCAGCAGCCAAGAGCGAATTGAGTTCTCCGAGCAGTACTTC.

The V and J genes are TRBV27 and TRBJ2-3; 7 bases are shared with TRBD1. Unmatched junction bases numbered 17, after V lost 2 bases and J lost 0 bases. Germline V gene lookup returns CDR1 MNHEY and CDR2 SMNVEV (reference sequence). This CDR3 has 20 residues. CDR3 DNA sequence: TGTGCCAGCAGTTTAATTTGGGGACCCAAAAAGACAGGGAGCACAGATACGCAGTATTTT. Translating it yields CASSLIWGPKKTGSTDTQYF.

The gene calls are TRBV15 and TRBJ2-7, with 7 bases lining up with TRBD1. The germline CDR1 and CDR2 sequences are LNHNV and YYDKDF (reference sequence). V lost 2 bases and J lost 3; bases outside the gene matches: 1. CDR3 length equals 13 residues. In DNA form, the CDR3 reads TGTGCCACCAGCAGACGGACAGGCTACGAGCAGTACTTC. Protein product: CATSRRTGYEQYF.

The V gene is TRBV19, the J gene TRBJ1-2, with 10 bases aligning to TRBD1. Germline lookup yields CDR1 LNHDA and CDR2 SQIVND (reference sequence). Trimming took 11 bases from V and 3 from J; bases not matched to a gene: 12. There are 15 residues in the CDR3. DNA for the CDR3: TGTGCCGCCTGGGGAGACAGGGGGCTTGACTATGGCTACACCTTC. Encoded protein: CAAWGDRGLDYGYTF.